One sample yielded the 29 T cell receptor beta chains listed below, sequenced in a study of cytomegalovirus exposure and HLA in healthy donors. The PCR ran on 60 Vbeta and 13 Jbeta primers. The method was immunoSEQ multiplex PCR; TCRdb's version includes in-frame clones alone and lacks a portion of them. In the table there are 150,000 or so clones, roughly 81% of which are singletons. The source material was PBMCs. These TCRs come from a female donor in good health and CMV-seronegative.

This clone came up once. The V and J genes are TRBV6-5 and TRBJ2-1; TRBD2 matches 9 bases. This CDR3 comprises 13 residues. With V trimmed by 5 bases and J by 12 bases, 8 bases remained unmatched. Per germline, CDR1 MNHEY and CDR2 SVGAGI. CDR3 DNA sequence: TGTGCCAGCAGTCCCGGACTAGCGATCGGGCAGTTCTTC. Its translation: CASSPGLAIGQFF.

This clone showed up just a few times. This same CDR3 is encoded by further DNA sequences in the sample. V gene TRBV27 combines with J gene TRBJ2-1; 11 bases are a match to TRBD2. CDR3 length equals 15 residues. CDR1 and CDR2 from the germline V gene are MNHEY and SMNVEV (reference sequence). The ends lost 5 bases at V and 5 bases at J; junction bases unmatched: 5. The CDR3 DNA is TGTGCCAGCAGTGGCCTAGCGGGAGGTGACAATGAGCAGTTCTTC. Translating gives CASSGLAGGDNEQFF.

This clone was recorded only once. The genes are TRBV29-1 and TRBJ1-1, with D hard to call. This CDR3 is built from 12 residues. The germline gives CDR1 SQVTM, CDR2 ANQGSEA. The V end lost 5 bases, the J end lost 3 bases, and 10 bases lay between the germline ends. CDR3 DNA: TGCAGCGTTCGATTCGGGGACACTGAAGCTTTCTTT. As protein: CSVRFGDTEAFF.

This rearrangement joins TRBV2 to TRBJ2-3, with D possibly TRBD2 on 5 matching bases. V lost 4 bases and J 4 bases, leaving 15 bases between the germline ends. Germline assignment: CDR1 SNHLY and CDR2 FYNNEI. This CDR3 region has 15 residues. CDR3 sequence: CASSGGLALADTQYF. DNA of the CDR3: TGTGCCAGCAGTGGCGGGCTAGCCTTAGCAGATACGCAGTATTTT.

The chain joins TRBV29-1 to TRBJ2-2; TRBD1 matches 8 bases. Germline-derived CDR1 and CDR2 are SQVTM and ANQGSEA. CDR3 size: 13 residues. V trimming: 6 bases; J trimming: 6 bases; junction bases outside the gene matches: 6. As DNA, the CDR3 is TGCAGCGTCCAAAAGACAGGGGCCGGGGAGCTGTTTTTT. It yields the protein CSVQKTGAGELFF.

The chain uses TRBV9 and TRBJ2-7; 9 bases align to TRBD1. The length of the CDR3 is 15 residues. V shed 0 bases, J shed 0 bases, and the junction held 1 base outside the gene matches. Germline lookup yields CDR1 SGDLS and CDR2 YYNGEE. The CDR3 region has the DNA TGTGCCAGCAGCGTAGAGACAGGGGGCTCCTACGAGCAGTACTTC. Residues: CASSVETGGSYEQYF.

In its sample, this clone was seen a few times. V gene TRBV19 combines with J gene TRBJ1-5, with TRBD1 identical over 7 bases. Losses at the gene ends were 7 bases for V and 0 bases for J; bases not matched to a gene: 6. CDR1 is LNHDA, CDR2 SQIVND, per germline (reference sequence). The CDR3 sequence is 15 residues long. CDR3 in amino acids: CASTTTGNSNQPQHF. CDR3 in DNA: TGTGCCAGTACCACGACAGGGAATAGCAATCAGCCCCAGCATTTT.

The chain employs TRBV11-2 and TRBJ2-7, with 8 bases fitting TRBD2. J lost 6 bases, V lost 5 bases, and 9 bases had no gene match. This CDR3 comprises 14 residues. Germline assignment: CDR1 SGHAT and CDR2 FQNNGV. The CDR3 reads CASSRPGGAGEQYF. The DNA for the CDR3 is TGTGCCAGCAGCCGACCGGGAGGGGCCGGCGAGCAGTACTTC. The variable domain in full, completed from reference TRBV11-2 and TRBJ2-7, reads EAGVAQSPRYKIIEKRQSVAFWCNPISGHATLYWYQQILGQGPKLLIQFQNNGVVDDSQLPKDRFSAERLKGVDSTLKIQPAKLEDSAVYLCASSRPGGAGEQYFGPGTRLTVT.

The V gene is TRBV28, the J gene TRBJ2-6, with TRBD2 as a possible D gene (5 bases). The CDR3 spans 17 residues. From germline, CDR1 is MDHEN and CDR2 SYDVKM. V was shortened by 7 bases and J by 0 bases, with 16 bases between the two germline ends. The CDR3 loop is CASTQSPGDSGANVLTF. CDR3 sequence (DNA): TGTGCCAGCACCCAAAGCCCCGGGGACTCTGGGGCCAACGTCCTGACTTTC. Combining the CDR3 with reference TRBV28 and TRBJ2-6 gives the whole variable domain DVKVTQSSRYLVKRTGEKVFLECVQDMDHENMFWYRQDPGLGLRLIYFSYDVKMKEKGDIPEGYSVSREKKERFSLILESASTNQTSMYLCASTQSPGDSGANVLTFGAGSRLTVL.

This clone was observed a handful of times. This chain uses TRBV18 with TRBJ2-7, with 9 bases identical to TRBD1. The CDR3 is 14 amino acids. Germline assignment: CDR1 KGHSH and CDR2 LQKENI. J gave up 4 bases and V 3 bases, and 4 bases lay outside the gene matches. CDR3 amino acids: CASSPRQGVYEQYF. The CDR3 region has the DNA TGTGCCAGCTCACCTCGACAGGGGGTTTACGAGCAGTACTTC.

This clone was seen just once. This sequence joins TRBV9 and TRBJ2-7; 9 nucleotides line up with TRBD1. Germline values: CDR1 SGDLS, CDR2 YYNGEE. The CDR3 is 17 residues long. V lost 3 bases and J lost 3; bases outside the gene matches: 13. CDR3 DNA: TGTGCCAGCAGCGCCGGACTGGGACAGGGCATTGGCTACGAGCAGTACTTC. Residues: CASSAGLGQGIGYEQYF.

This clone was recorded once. CDR3 loop: CASTDSGTGELFF. DNA for the CDR3: TGTGCCAGCACCGACTCGGGGACCGGGGAGCTGTTTTTT. This chain joins TRBV6-5 and TRBJ2-2; TRBD2 might be the D (5 bases). V dropped 7 bases and J dropped 5 bases, with 11 bases sitting between them. The CDR3 consists of 13 residues. Germline-derived CDR1 and CDR2 are MNHEY and SVGAGI.

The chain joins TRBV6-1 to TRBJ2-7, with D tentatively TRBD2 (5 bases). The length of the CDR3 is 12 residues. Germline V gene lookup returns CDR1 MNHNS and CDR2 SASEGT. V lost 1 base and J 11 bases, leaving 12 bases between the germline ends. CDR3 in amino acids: CASSEVGGVEYF. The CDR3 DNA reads TGTGCCAGCAGTGAAGTTGGAGGTGTGGAGTACTTC.

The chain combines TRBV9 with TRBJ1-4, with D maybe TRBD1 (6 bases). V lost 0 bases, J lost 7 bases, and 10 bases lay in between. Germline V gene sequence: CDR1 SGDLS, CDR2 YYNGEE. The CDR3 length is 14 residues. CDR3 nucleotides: TGTGCCAGCAGCGTAGTGGGGGCGGGTGAAAAACTGTTTTTT. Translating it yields CASSVVGAGEKLFF.

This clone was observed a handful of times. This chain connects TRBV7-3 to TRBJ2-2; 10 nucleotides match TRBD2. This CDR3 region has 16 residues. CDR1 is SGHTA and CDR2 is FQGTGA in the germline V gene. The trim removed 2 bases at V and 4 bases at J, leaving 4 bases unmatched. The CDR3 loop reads CASSLGAGGTTGELFF. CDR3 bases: TGTGCCAGCAGCTTAGGAGCGGGAGGGACCACCGGGGAGCTGTTTTTT.

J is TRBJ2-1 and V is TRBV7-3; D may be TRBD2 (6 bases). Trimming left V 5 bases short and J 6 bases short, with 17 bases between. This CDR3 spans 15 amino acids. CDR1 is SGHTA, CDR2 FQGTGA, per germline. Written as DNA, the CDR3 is TGTGCCAGCAGCCCCGCGCTAGCGCCCATCAATGAGCAGTTCTTC. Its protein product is CASSPALAPINEQFF.

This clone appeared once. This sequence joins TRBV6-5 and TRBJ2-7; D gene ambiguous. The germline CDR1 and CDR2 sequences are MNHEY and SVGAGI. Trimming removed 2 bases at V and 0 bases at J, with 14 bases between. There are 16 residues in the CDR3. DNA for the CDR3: TGTGCCAGCAGTTACCCTGCCGACGGGTTCTCCTACGAGCAGTACTTC. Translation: CASSYPADGFSYEQYF.

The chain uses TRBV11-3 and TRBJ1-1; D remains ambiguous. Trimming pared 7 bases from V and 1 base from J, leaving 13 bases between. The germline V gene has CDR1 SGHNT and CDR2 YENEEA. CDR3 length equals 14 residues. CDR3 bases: TGTGCCAGCACCACGGGAGGACCGAACACTGAAGCTTTCTTT. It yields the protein CASTTGGPNTEAFF.

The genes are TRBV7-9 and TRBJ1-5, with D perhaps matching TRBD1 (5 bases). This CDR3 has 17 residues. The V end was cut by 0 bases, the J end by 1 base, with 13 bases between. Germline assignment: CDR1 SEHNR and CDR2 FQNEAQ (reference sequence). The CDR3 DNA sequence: TGTGCCAGCAGCTTAGCGCCGACAGAATGGAGCAATCAGCCCCAGCATTTT. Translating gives CASSLAPTEWSNQPQHF. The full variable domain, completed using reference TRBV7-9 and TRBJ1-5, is DTGVSQNPRHKITKRGQNVTFRCDPISEHNRLYWYRQTLGQGPEFLTYFQNEAQLEKSRLLSDRFSAERPKGSFSTLEIQRTEQGDSAMYLCASSLAPTEWSNQPQHFGDGTRLSIL.

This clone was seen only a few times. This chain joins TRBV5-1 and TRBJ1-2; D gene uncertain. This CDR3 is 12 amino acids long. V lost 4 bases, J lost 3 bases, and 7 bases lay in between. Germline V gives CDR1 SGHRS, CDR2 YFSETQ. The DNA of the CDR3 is TGCGCCAGCAGCCAGCGTGACTATGGCTACACCTTC. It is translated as CASSQRDYGYTF.

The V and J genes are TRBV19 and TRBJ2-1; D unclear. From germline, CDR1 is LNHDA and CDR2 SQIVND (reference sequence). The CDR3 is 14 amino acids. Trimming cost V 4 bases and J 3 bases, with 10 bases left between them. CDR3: CASSKTPRYNEQFF. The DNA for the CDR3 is TGTGCCAGTAGTAAGACACCCCGCTACAATGAGCAGTTCTTC.

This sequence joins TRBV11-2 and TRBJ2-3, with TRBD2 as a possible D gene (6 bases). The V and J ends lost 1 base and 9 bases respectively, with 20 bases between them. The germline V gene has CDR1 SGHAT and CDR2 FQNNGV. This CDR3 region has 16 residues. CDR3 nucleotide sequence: TGTGCCAGCAGCTTAGTGGTGTGGGCGGGATCGCAGACGCAGTATTTT. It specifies CASSLVVWAGSQTQYF.

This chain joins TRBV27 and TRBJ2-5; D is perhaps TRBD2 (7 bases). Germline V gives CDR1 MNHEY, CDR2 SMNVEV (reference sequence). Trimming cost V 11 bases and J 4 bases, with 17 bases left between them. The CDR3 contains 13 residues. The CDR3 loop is CAAKGGERETQYF. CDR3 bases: TGTGCCGCCAAGGGGGGGGAACGAGAGACCCAGTACTTC.

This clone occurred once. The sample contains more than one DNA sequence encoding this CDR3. In DNA, the CDR3 is TGTGCCGAATTTGGGGCAACCATCAATTCACCCCTCCACTTT. Amino acids: CAEFGATINSPLHF. The chain links TRBV27 to TRBJ1-6; D may be TRBD1 (5 bases). This CDR3 spans 14 amino acids. Germline loops: CDR1 MNHEY, CDR2 SMNVEV (reference sequence). V was pared by 11 bases and J by 7 bases, with 18 bases between.

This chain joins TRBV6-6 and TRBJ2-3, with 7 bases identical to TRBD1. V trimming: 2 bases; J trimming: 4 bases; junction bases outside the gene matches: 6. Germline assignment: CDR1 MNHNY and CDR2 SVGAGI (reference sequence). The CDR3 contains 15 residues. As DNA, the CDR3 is TGTGCCAGCAGTTACAGAGGGGGCTCGGCAGATACGCAGTATTTT. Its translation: CASSYRGGSADTQYF.

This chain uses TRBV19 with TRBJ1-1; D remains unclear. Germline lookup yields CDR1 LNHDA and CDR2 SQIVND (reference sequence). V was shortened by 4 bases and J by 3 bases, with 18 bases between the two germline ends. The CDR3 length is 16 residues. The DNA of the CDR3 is TGTGCCAGTAGTAGATATGGTGCGGGCGGGTACACTGAAGCTTTCTTT. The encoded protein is CASSRYGAGGYTEAFF.

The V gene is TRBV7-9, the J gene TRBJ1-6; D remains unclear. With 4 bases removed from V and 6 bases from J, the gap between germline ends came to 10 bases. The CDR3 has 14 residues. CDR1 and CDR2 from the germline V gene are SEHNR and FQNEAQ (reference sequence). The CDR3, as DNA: TGTGCCAGCAGCTACGGGAGGGCTAATTCACCCCTCCACTTT. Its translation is CASSYGRANSPLHF. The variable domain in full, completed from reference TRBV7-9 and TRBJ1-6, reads DTGVSQNPRHKITKRGQNVTFRCDPISEHNRLYWYRQTLGQGPEFLTYFQNEAQLEKSRLLSDRFSAERPKGSFSTLEIQRTEQGDSAMYLCASSYGRANSPLHFGNGTRLTVT.

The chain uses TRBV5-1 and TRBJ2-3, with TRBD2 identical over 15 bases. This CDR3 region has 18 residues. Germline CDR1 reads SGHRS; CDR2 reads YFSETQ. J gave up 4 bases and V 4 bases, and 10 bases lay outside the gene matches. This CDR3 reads CASSPGLAGGLLADTQYF. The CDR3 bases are TGCGCCAGCAGCCCAGGACTAGCGGGGGGGCTACTTGCAGATACGCAGTATTTT. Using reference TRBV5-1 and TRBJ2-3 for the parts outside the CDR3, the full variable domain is KAGVTQTPRYLIKTRGQQVTLSCSPISGHRSVSWYQQTPGQGLQFLFEYFSETQRNKGNFPGRFSGRQFSNSRSEMNVSTLELGDSALYLCASSPGLAGGLLADTQYFGPGTRLTVL.

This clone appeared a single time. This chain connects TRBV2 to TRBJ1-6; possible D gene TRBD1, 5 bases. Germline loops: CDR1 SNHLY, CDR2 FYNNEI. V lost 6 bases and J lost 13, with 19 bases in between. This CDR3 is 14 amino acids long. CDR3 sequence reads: CASRPVGTRKPLHF. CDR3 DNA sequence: TGTGCCAGCAGGCCTGTTGGGACTCGGAAGCCCCTCCACTTT.